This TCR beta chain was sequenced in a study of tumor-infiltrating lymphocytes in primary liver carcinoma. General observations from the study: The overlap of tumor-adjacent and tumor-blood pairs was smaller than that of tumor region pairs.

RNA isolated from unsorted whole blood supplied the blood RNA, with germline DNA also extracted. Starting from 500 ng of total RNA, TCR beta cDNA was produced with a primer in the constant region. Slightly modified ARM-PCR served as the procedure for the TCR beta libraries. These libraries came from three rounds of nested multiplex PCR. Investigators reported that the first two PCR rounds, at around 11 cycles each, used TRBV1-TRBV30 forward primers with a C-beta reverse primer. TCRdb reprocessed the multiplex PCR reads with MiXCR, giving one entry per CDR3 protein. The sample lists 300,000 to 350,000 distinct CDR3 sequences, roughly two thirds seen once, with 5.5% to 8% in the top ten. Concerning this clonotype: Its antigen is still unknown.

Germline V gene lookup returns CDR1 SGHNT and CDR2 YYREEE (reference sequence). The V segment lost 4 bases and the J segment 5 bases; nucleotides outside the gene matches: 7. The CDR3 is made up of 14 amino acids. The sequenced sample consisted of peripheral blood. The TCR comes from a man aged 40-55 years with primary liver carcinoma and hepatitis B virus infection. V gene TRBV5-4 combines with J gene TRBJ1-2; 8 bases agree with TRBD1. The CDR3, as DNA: TGTGCCAGCAGCGGGTCGACAGGGGTATATGGCTACACCTTC. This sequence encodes CASSGSTGVYGYTF.